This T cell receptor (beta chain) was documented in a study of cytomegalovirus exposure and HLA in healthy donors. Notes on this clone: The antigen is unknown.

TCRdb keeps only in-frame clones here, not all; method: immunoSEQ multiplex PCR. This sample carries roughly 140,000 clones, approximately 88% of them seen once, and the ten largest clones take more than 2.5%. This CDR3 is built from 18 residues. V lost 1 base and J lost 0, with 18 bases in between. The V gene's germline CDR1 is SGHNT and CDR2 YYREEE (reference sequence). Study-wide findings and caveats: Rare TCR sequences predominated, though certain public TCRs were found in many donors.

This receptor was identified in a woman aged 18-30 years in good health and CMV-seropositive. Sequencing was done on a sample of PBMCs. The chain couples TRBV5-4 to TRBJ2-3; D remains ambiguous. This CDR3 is CASSLQVLPYTSTDTQYF. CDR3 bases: TGTGCCAGCAGCTTGCAGGTCTTACCCTACACTAGCACAGATACGCAGTATTTT.